The clone carrying this TCR beta chain has only a few counts. Its matching antigen is unknown. The whole isolated RNA underwent reverse transcription, so sequencing captured expressed TCRB transcripts. The average read count of naive, central memory and regulatory T cell samples was some 3.8 million. Profiling relied on immunoSEQ multiplex PCR, and the TCRdb table lists in-frame clones only, not all of them. There are around 250,000 clones in the sample; about 26% occur only once, and under 5% lies in the top ten. This record comes from a study of beta chain features in type 1 diabetes. Study observations and caveats: Fewer junction insertions and more nucleotide deletions appeared in type 1 diabetes patients.

Germline V lookup: CDR1 GTSNPN, CDR2 SVGIG (reference sequence). The CDR3 length is 14 residues. Trimming at V came to 3 bases and at J to 7 bases, leaving 6 bases not matched to a gene. Sequences were obtained from central memory CD4+ T cells from blood. The chain carries TRBV30 and TRBJ1-4; 9 positions agree with TRBD1. This receptor was obtained from a man between 25 and 39 years old in good health. The CDR3 coding sequence is TGTGCCTGGAGGGGGACAGGGCTCGGTGAAAAACTGTTTTTT. Translation: CAWRGTGLGEKLFF.